This is a list of T cell receptor beta chains from one sample in a study of blood T cell repertoires in COVID-19. Data came from immunoSEQ multiplex PCR; TCRdb stores just in-frame clones and leaves some out. Of about 200,000 clones in the sample, around four fifths were seen once. The specimen sequenced was peripheral blood. Every receptor here comes from a human donor in a cohort sampled during active COVID-19. Each CDR3 is given with its conserved first and last residue.

CDR3,V
CASSRTTGSPLHF,TRBV12-3/TRBV12-4
CASSSGQGALAGELFF,TRBV19
CASSEGTSGREKLFF,TRBV5-1
CASSPRDSSGNTIYF,TRBV18
CASSFTGNIYGYTF,TRBV5-1
CASRGQLLRELFF,TRBV25-1
CASSQGDRGHNQPQHF,TRBV3-1/TRBV3-2
CASSLEGVSGANVLTF,TRBV7-9
CASSFQVASDTQYF,TRBV7-2
CASSLKRGSGKQETQYF,TRBV3-1/TRBV3-2
CASSLGADGSGYTF,TRBV5-1
CASTPSPEAFF,TRBV6-2/TRBV6-3
CASSEALQGFTDTQYF,TRBV6-1
CASSILMSSGNTIYF,TRBV19
CAWKLEGETQYF,TRBV30
CASSSGLYSYEQYF,TRBV5-1
CAWSVRPGKNNYGYTF,TRBV30
CASSSRQGAGSPLHF,TRBV5-5
CASSLSSRPDTQYF,TRBV7-2
CASSQDPGLAEYQETQYF,TRBV23-1
CASSLGRQDYGYTF,TRBV7-8
CASSAEQFHDTDTQYF,TRBV9
CASTQTPDYEQYF,TRBV7-2
CASSPLLAGGEQYF,TRBV9
CASSAFTTGQDYTF,TRBV2
CASSQDGGTGELFF,TRBV4-2
CSASTTSEQFF,TRBV20-1
CATSDPRISGNEQFF,TRBV24-1
CSVEPRDLYNEQFF,TRBV29-1
CASSLGRGEGLAGVEQFF,TRBV7-6
CASSGGGSDTQYF,TRBV10-1
CASSPLNRASTDTQYF,TRBV18
CASSIAQGRGNQPQHF,TRBV19
CASSRDNSNYGYTF,TRBV5-1
CASTRQGAQDTQYF,TRBV9
CASSIDRNQPQHF,TRBV6-5
CASSPRQGRNTEAFF,TRBV5-4
CASSPPRDRPYTGELFF,TRBV5-6
CASSRDLGGHYEQYF,TRBV18
CASSALGGTEAFF,TRBV10-2
CASSRLLARGSGLGNTIYF,TRBV5-5
CASSAGTSTDTQYF,TRBV5-1